Each of the 5 T cell receptor beta chains below was sequenced from the same sample in a study of T cell clonotyping in hematopoietic cell transplantation. TCRdb's copy holds only in-frame clones and misses some; the assay was immunoSEQ multiplex PCR. The profile shows about 5,000 clones, roughly 93% of them singletons. This specimen was peripheral blood mononuclear cells, taken 100 days after allogeneic stem cell transplant. These receptor sequences come from a female patient aged 50 to 65 who had an allogeneic stem cell transplant from a related donor, so the T cells may come from the graft donor. Some clones in this sample may be carry-over from other donors' samples.

This clone rates as large (0.1 to 1%). The chain couples TRBV5-6 to TRBJ1-2; 7 bases are a match to TRBD1. The germline V gene has CDR1 SGHDT and CDR2 YYEEEE. This CDR3 has 13 amino acids. The J segment lost 2 bases and the V segment lost 3 bases, leaving 1 base of the junction unmatched. The CDR3 nucleotides read TGTGCCAGCAGCTGGGGACAGAACTATGGCTACACCTTC. It specifies CASSWGQNYGYTF.

This clone was detected only once. The chain carries TRBV5-1 and TRBJ1-1; TRBD1 matches 7 bases. The V segment lost 3 bases and the J segment 0 bases; nucleotides outside the gene matches: 8. Germline V gives CDR1 SGHRS, CDR2 YFSETQ. This CDR3 is 16 amino acids long. Here the CDR3 reads CASSSGTATMNTEAFF. CDR3 sequence (DNA): TGCGCCAGCAGCTCGGGGACAGCAACCATGAACACTGAAGCTTTCTTT.

The V and J genes are TRBV7-7 and TRBJ2-6, with no clear D. Trimming took 3 bases from V and 5 from J, leaving 20 bases between them. CDR3 length equals 18 residues. CDR1 and CDR2 (germline): SSHAT, FNYEAQ (reference sequence). CDR3 loop: CASSLTCMPQSRANVLTF. Written as DNA, the CDR3 is TGTGCCAGCAGCTTGACCTGTATGCCACAAAGTCGGGCCAACGTCCTGACTTTC. Based on the CDR3 plus reference TRBV7-7 and TRBJ2-6, the full variable domain is GAGVSQSPRYKVTKRGQDVTLRCDPISSHATLYWYQQALGQGPEFLTYFNYEAQPDKSGLPSDRFSAERPEGSISTLTIQRTEQRDSAMYRCASSLTCMPQSRANVLTFGAGSRLTVL.

This chain uses TRBV30 with TRBJ1-6; D call uncertain. The CDR3 covers 14 residues. The V end was cut by 0 bases, the J end by 10 bases, with 13 bases between. Per germline, CDR1 GTSNPN and CDR2 SVGIG (reference sequence). CDR3 DNA sequence: TGTGCCTGGAGTGTAATCCAAAAAGGGTCACCCCTCCACTTT. It yields the protein CAWSVIQKGSPLHF.

This clone was seen once. The chain joins TRBV7-9 to TRBJ1-5, with TRBD1 identical over 7 bases. Germline assignment: CDR1 SEHNR and CDR2 FQNEAQ (reference sequence). The CDR3 length is 14 residues. Losses at the gene ends were 5 bases for V and 2 bases for J; bases not matched to a gene: 3. CDR3 DNA: TGTGCCAGCAGCCCCGGGACAGGCAATCAGCCCCAGCATTTT. The encoded protein is CASSPGTGNQPQHF.